The 5 T cell receptor beta chains presented below share a single source sample, sequenced in a study of blood T cell repertoires in COVID-19. Sequencing was performed with immunoSEQ multiplex PCR; in TCRdb, only in-frame clones are kept and a portion is missing. The table records about 20,000 clones, about 90% of them present only once. The sample was peripheral blood. The receptors stem from a human donor in a cohort sampled during active COVID-19.

CDR3 nucleotides: TGTGCCAGTAGGCAGTCAGGACTAGCTGGTTCCTACAATGAGCAGTTCTTC. Residues: CASRQSGLAGSYNEQFF. The chain has TRBV19 and TRBJ2-1, with 8 bases matching TRBD2. CDR3 length: 17 amino acids. Trimming cost V 6 bases and J 1 base; bases outside gene matches: 11. The germline V gene encodes CDR1 LNHDA and CDR2 SQIVND (reference sequence).

In nucleotides, the CDR3 is TGTGCCAGCAGCCAGGGGTTTGGCTACACCTTC. Protein product: CASSQGFGYTF. The chain couples TRBV5-6 to TRBJ1-2, with TRBD1 as a possible D gene (6 bases). The ends were cut back, 4 bases at V and 7 bases at J, with 8 bases in the middle. CDR3 length: 11 amino acids. The V gene's germline CDR1 is SGHDT and CDR2 YYEEEE.

This chain uses TRBV7-3 with TRBJ2-1; 10 nucleotides match TRBD1. This CDR3 region has 14 residues. Germline lookup yields CDR1 SGHTA and CDR2 FQGTGA. J gave up 6 bases and V 5 bases, and 4 bases lay outside the gene matches. In DNA, the CDR3 is TGTGCCAGCAGCCCAGGGACAGGGGCCAATGAGCAGTTCTTC. This codes for CASSPGTGANEQFF.

This chain uses TRBV6-6 with TRBJ2-7, with 10 bases that match TRBD2. CDR1 is MNHNY and CDR2 is SVGAGI in the germline V gene (reference sequence). V gave up 5 bases and J gave up 4 bases; unmatched junction bases: 2. The CDR3 is made up of 13 amino acids. The CDR3 sequence is CASSLAGVYEQYV. DNA for the CDR3: TGTGCCAGCAGTCTAGCGGGAGTTTACGAGCAGTACGTC.

The chain links TRBV19 to TRBJ2-7; perhaps TRBD1 as D (6 bases). Germline CDR1 LNHDA, CDR2 SQIVND (reference sequence). The V gene lost 3 bases and the J gene lost 5 bases, with 14 bases spanning the gap. The CDR3 consists of 14 residues. The CDR3: CASSIGGPRDEQYV. DNA for the CDR3: TGTGCCAGTAGTATTGGGGGCCCGCGGGACGAGCAGTACGTC.